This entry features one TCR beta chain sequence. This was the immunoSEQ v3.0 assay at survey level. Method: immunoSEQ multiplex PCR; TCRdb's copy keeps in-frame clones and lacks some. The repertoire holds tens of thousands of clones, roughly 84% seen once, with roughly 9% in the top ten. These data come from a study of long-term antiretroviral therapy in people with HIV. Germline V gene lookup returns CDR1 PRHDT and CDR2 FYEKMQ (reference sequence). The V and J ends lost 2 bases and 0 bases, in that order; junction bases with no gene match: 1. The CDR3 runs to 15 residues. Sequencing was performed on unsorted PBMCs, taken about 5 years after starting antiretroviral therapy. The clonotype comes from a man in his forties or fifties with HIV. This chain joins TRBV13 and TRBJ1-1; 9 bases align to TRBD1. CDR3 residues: CASSLRDRVNTEAFF. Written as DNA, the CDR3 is TGTGCCAGCAGCTTAAGGGACAGGGTGAACACTGAAGCTTTCTTT. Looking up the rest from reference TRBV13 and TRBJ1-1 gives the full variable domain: AAGVIQSPRHLIKEKRETATLKCYPIPRHDTVYWYQQGPGQDPQFLISFYEKMQSDKGSIPDRFSAQQFSDYHSELNMSSLELGDSALYFCASSLRDRVNTEAFFGQGTRLTVV.